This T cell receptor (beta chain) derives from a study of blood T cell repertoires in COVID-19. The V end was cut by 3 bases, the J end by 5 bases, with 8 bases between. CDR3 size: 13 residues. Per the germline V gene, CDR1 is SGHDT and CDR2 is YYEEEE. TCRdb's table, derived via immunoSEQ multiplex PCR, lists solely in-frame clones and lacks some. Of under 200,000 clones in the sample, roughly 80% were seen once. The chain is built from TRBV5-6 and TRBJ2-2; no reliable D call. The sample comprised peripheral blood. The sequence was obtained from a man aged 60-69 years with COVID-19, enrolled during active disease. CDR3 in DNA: TGTGCCAGCAGCTGGTCAGTAACCGGGGAGCTGTTTTTT. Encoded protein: CASSWSVTGELFF.